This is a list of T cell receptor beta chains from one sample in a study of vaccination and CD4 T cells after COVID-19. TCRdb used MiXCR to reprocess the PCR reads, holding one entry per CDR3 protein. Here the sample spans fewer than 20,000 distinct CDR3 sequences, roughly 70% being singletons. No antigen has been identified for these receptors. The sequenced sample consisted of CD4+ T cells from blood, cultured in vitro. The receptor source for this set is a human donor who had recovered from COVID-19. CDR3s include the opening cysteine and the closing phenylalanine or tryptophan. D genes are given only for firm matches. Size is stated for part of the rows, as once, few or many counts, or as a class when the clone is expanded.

cdr3_nt: TGTGCCAGCGGACAGGGGGAAGTCTACGAGCAGTACTTC
cdr3_aa: CASGQGEVYEQYF
j_call: TRBJ2-7
clone_size: NA
v_call: TRBV6-1
d_call: TRBD1

cdr3_nt: TGTGCCAGCAGCCTCGGGACAGGGTATTCACCCCTCCACTTT
cdr3_aa: CASSLGTGYSPLHF
j_call: TRBJ1-6
clone_size: NA
v_call: TRBV11-2
d_call: TRBD1

cdr3_nt: TGTGCCAGCAGTTTTAAGGCGGACTGGTTTTTT
cdr3_aa: CASSFKADWFF
j_call: TRBJ1-6
clone_size: once
v_call: TRBV27
d_call: NA

cdr3_nt: TGTGCCAGTAGTATCATTGGAACTAACTATGGCTACACCTTC
cdr3_aa: CASSIIGTNYGYTF
j_call: TRBJ1-2
clone_size: NA
v_call: TRBV19
d_call: NA

cdr3_nt: TGTGCCAGCAGTTACTCGAGAGGGGGCTCCAATTCACCCCTCCACTTT
cdr3_aa: CASSYSRGGSNSPLHF
j_call: TRBJ1-6
clone_size: NA
v_call: TRBV6-5
d_call: TRBD1

cdr3_nt: TGCGCCAGCAGCCCGGGGACTAGCGGGAGGAAACACTACGAGCAGTACTTC
cdr3_aa: CASSPGTSGRKHYEQYF
j_call: TRBJ2-7
clone_size: NA
v_call: TRBV5-1
d_call: TRBD2

cdr3_nt: TGTGCCAGCAGCCTCACCGGGACTAGCTACGAGCAGTACTTC
cdr3_aa: CASSLTGTSYEQYF
j_call: TRBJ2-7
clone_size: NA
v_call: TRBV7-9
d_call: TRBD2

cdr3_nt: TGTGCCAGCAGCGCTCCCCCCCTAGACTACGAGCAGTACTTC
cdr3_aa: CASSAPPLDYEQYF
j_call: TRBJ2-7
clone_size: NA
v_call: TRBV11-1
d_call: NA

cdr3_nt: TGTGCCAGCAGCCTCCTCTTGGTTGAGCAGTACTTC
cdr3_aa: CASSLLLVEQYF
j_call: TRBJ2-7
clone_size: NA
v_call: TRBV12-3/TRBV12-4
d_call: NA

cdr3_nt: TGCAGCGTTGCCGCGGGAGGGTCGCGTACGCAGTATTTT
cdr3_aa: CSVAAGGSRTQYF
j_call: TRBJ2-3
clone_size: NA
v_call: TRBV29-1
d_call: TRBD2

cdr3_nt: TGTGCCAGCAGCCCTACTGGGGAGAGGGGGAAAAAACTGTTTTTT
cdr3_aa: CASSPTGERGKKLFF
j_call: TRBJ1-4
clone_size: NA
v_call: TRBV6-1
d_call: NA

cdr3_nt: TGTGCCAGCAGCCCCCAGCGGGAGGCCGCACATACGCAGTATTTT
cdr3_aa: CASSPQREAAHTQYF
j_call: TRBJ2-3
clone_size: NA
v_call: TRBV6-1
d_call: TRBD2

cdr3_nt: TGTGCCAGCAGGACCCAAGGACAGCTTGTCGGGGAGCAGTTTTTT
cdr3_aa: CASRTQGQLVGEQFF
j_call: TRBJ2-2
clone_size: NA
v_call: TRBV6-1
d_call: NA

cdr3_nt: TGCGCCAGCAGCCGGGGACAGGGGTTAAAGGACACTGAAGCTTTCTTT
cdr3_aa: CASSRGQGLKDTEAFF
j_call: TRBJ1-1
clone_size: NA
v_call: TRBV4-1
d_call: TRBD1

cdr3_nt: TGTGCCAGCAGCTTGTTTAAGGTGTGGGTCACTGAAGCTTTCTTT
cdr3_aa: CASSLFKVWVTEAFF
j_call: TRBJ1-1
clone_size: NA
v_call: TRBV11-2
d_call: NA

cdr3_nt: TGCAGTGCTAGAGTCCAGGAGTCGGTTAACTATGGCTACACCTTC
cdr3_aa: CSARVQESVNYGYTF
j_call: TRBJ1-2
clone_size: NA
v_call: TRBV20-1
d_call: NA

cdr3_nt: TGTGCCAGCAGCCTAAGTGCTAGCGGGAGTGAGACCCAGTACTTC
cdr3_aa: CASSLSASGSETQYF
j_call: TRBJ2-5
clone_size: NA
v_call: TRBV9
d_call: TRBD2

cdr3_nt: TGTGCCAGCAGCCCGGGCCGATTGTCGGCAGGGAGCGTCCCCACGAACAATGAGCAGTTCTTC
cdr3_aa: CASSPGRLSAGSVPTNNEQFF
j_call: TRBJ2-1
clone_size: NA
v_call: TRBV7-9
d_call: NA

cdr3_nt: TGTGCCAGCAGATTAGCGGGAGGGCCCGGTGAGCGATATGAGCAGTTCTTC
cdr3_aa: CASRLAGGPGERYEQFF
j_call: TRBJ2-1
clone_size: once
v_call: TRBV6-1
d_call: TRBD2

cdr3_nt: TGTGCCAGCAGTACCCGGGACAGGGGGCAGGAGGGCTACACCTTC
cdr3_aa: CASSTRDRGQEGYTF
j_call: TRBJ1-2
clone_size: NA
v_call: TRBV27
d_call: TRBD1

cdr3_nt: TGTGCCAGCAGAAGCGGGAGAGTGGAGACCCAGTACTTC
cdr3_aa: CASRSGRVETQYF
j_call: TRBJ2-5
clone_size: NA
v_call: TRBV11-2
d_call: TRBD2

cdr3_nt: TGCAGTGCTAGGGCTAGCGGGTGGGGCTACGAGCAGTACTTC
cdr3_aa: CSARASGWGYEQYF
j_call: TRBJ2-7
clone_size: NA
v_call: TRBV20-1
d_call: TRBD2

cdr3_nt: TGTGCCAGCAGTGATATGGCCGGGGGCGGGTACGAGCAGTACTTC
cdr3_aa: CASSDMAGGGYEQYF
j_call: TRBJ2-7
clone_size: NA
v_call: TRBV6-1
d_call: NA

cdr3_nt: TGTGCCAGCAGCCTAAACACTCTGGCTAGCGGAAACACCGGGGAGCTGTTTTTT
cdr3_aa: CASSLNTLASGNTGELFF
j_call: TRBJ2-2
clone_size: NA
v_call: TRBV7-8
d_call: TRBD2

cdr3_nt: TGCAGTGCTAGAGATTCGAGGGGTGGTGAAGCTTTCTTT
cdr3_aa: CSARDSRGGEAFF
j_call: TRBJ1-1
clone_size: NA
v_call: TRBV20-1
d_call: NA

cdr3_nt: TGTGCCATCAGTGACCGGGGGGTACCCCACCTCCTTAATAATTCACCCCTCCACTTT
cdr3_aa: CAISDRGVPHLLNNSPLHF
j_call: TRBJ1-6
clone_size: once
v_call: TRBV27
d_call: NA

cdr3_nt: TGTGCCTGTGAGGGACAGGGAGAACGGCCCCAGCATTTT
cdr3_aa: CACEGQGERPQHF
j_call: TRBJ1-5
clone_size: NA
v_call: TRBV30
d_call: TRBD1

cdr3_nt: TGTGCCAGCAGGCCGACAGGCTCCTACGAGCAGTACTTC
cdr3_aa: CASRPTGSYEQYF
j_call: TRBJ2-7
clone_size: NA
v_call: TRBV6-1
d_call: NA

cdr3_nt: TGTGCCAGCAACAACAGGGTTGTGAACACTGAAGCTTTCTTT
cdr3_aa: CASNNRVVNTEAFF
j_call: TRBJ1-1
clone_size: NA
v_call: TRBV6-2/TRBV6-3
d_call: NA

cdr3_nt: TGTGCCAGCAGCTCGAATCCGGGACAGTTAAATGGCTACACCTTC
cdr3_aa: CASSSNPGQLNGYTF
j_call: TRBJ1-2
clone_size: NA
v_call: TRBV7-2
d_call: TRBD1

cdr3_nt: TGCAGTGCTAGAGGGTTGCGTGGCTACACCTTC
cdr3_aa: CSARGLRGYTF
j_call: TRBJ1-2
clone_size: NA
v_call: TRBV20-1
d_call: NA

cdr3_nt: TGTGCCAGCAGTATCGGCAGGGCCACTGAAGCTTTCTTT
cdr3_aa: CASSIGRATEAFF
j_call: TRBJ1-1
clone_size: NA
v_call: TRBV6-1
d_call: NA

cdr3_nt: TGTGCCAGTCACCCAACAACGACTGGTCCCACTGAAGCTTTCTTT
cdr3_aa: CASHPTTTGPTEAFF
j_call: TRBJ1-1
clone_size: NA
v_call: TRBV7-8
d_call: NA

cdr3_nt: TGTGCCACCAGTGATTCGTCGACTAGCGGGAGGGACGAGCAGTACTTC
cdr3_aa: CATSDSSTSGRDEQYF
j_call: TRBJ2-7
clone_size: NA
v_call: TRBV24-1
d_call: TRBD2

cdr3_nt: TGTGCAAGTCGCTTAATAGATGAGAGGGAACAGGGGGCGAACACTGAAGCTTTCTTT
cdr3_aa: CASRLIDEREQGANTEAFF
j_call: TRBJ1-1
clone_size: NA
v_call: TRBV12-2
d_call: NA

cdr3_nt: TGTGCCACCTGGGGGCAGCACACTGAAGCTTTCTTT
cdr3_aa: CATWGQHTEAFF
j_call: TRBJ1-1
clone_size: NA
v_call: TRBV24-1
d_call: NA

cdr3_nt: TGTGCCAGCAGCTTAGTTGGAGGGCTAACTGAAGCTTTCTTT
cdr3_aa: CASSLVGGLTEAFF
j_call: TRBJ1-1
clone_size: NA
v_call: TRBV7-2
d_call: NA

cdr3_nt: TGCAGTGCTGCCCTCCCTTGGGGTGGCTACACCTTC
cdr3_aa: CSAALPWGGYTF
j_call: TRBJ1-2
clone_size: NA
v_call: TRBV20-1
d_call: NA

cdr3_nt: TGTGCCAGCAGTCCGTTCGGGGGTGGCGAGCAGTACTTC
cdr3_aa: CASSPFGGGEQYF
j_call: TRBJ2-7
clone_size: NA
v_call: TRBV14
d_call: NA

cdr3_nt: TGTGCCAGCAGTGGGCACAGGGTAAGTGGGTCCAATCAGCCCCAGCATTTT
cdr3_aa: CASSGHRVSGSNQPQHF
j_call: TRBJ1-5
clone_size: NA
v_call: TRBV25-1
d_call: NA

cdr3_nt: TGTGCCAGTAGAAACAGCCAGAGGGGAGAGACCCAGTACTTC
cdr3_aa: CASRNSQRGETQYF
j_call: TRBJ2-5
clone_size: NA
v_call: TRBV19
d_call: NA

cdr3_nt: TGTGCCAGCAGCTTAAGTAGGGTTAGCGGTACCTCCTACGAGCAGTACTTC
cdr3_aa: CASSLSRVSGTSYEQYF
j_call: TRBJ2-7
clone_size: few
v_call: TRBV11-2
d_call: NA

cdr3_nt: TGCAGTGCTCCGGCGGTGAACACTGAAGCTTTCTTT
cdr3_aa: CSAPAVNTEAFF
j_call: TRBJ1-1
clone_size: NA
v_call: TRBV20-1
d_call: NA

cdr3_nt: TGTGCCAGCAGCCCGGGACAGGCCTCTGAAAAACTGTTTTTT
cdr3_aa: CASSPGQASEKLFF
j_call: TRBJ1-4
clone_size: few
v_call: TRBV28
d_call: TRBD1

cdr3_nt: TGTGCCAGCAGTTACCCATGGAGTTACGAGCAGTACTTC
cdr3_aa: CASSYPWSYEQYF
j_call: TRBJ2-7
clone_size: NA
v_call: TRBV6-2/TRBV6-3
d_call: NA

cdr3_nt: TGTGCCAGCAGCCTCGACCCCGCCGGGGAGCTGTTTTTT
cdr3_aa: CASSLDPAGELFF
j_call: TRBJ2-2
clone_size: NA
v_call: TRBV5-6
d_call: NA

cdr3_nt: TGTGCCAGCAGCCAACGGACACTCAAAACCGTTACGCAGTATTTT
cdr3_aa: CASSQRTLKTVTQYF
j_call: TRBJ2-3
clone_size: NA
v_call: TRBV14
d_call: NA

cdr3_nt: TGCAGTGCTCCAGAAAGGCGGCGGGGATCCACAGATACGCAGTATTTT
cdr3_aa: CSAPERRRGSTDTQYF
j_call: TRBJ2-3
clone_size: NA
v_call: TRBV20-1
d_call: NA

cdr3_nt: TGTGCCAGCAGTGGCGGGACAGGAGGGAATCAGCCCCAGCATTTT
cdr3_aa: CASSGGTGGNQPQHF
j_call: TRBJ1-5
clone_size: once
v_call: TRBV25-1
d_call: TRBD1

cdr3_nt: TGTGCCAGCAGCTTAGTGTCAGGGTTCAATCAGCCCCAGCATTTT
cdr3_aa: CASSLVSGFNQPQHF
j_call: TRBJ1-5
clone_size: few
v_call: TRBV7-2
d_call: NA